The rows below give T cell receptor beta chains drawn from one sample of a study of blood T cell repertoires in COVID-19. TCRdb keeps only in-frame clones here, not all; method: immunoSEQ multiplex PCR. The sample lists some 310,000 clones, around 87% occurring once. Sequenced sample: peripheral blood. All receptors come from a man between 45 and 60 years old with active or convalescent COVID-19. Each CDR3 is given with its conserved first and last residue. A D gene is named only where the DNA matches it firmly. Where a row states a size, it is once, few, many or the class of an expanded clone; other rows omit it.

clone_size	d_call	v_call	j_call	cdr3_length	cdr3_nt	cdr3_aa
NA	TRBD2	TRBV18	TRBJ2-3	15	TGTGCCAGCTCCCCCCGGGGGGGTAGCACAGATACGCAGTATTTT	CASSPRGGSTDTQYF
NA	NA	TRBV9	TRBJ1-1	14	TGTGCCAGCAGCGGGGAGACAGGATACACTGAAGCTTTCTTT	CASSGETGYTEAFF
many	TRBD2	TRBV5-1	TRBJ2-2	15	TGCGCCAGCAGCCCCGGGGGGGTTACGTCCGGGGAGCTGTTTTTT	CASSPGGVTSGELFF
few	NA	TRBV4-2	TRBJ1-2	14	TGTGCCAGCAGCCAAGTAGCACAGGCGTCGGGCTACACCTTC	CASSQVAQASGYTF
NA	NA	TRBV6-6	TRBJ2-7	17	TGTGCCAGCAGTCCATCCGGCCATACCTTATCGGGCTACGAGCAGTACTTC	CASSPSGHTLSGYEQYF
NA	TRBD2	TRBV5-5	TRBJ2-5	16	TGTGCCAGCAGCTTGGCCTCAGCGGGGGGTTGGGAGACCCAGTACTTC	CASSLASAGGWETQYF
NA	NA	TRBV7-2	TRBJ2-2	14	TGTGCGAAGGGGGAGGGGGTGAACACCGGGGAGCTGTTTTTT	CAKGEGVNTGELFF
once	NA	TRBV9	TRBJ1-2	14	TGTGCCAGCAGCGCCGGGACAACGGGCTCCGGCTACACCTTC	CASSAGTTGSGYTF
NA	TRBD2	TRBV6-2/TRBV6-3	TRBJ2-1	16	TGTGCCAGCAGTTACGCTCTCCTAGCGGGAGTAAGAGAGCAGTTCTTC	CASSYALLAGVREQFF
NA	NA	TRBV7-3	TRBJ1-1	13	TGTGCCAGCAGCTTGACAGGGAACACTGAAGCTTTCTTT	CASSLTGNTEAFF
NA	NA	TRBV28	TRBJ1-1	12	TGTGCCAGCAGCCCCGCAGGGGCTGAAGCTTTCTTT	CASSPAGAEAFF
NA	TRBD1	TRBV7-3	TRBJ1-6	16	TGTGCCAGCAGCTTACAGGGACAGGGCCGGGGATCACCCCTCCACTTT	CASSLQGQGRGSPLHF
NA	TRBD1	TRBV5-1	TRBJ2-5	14	TGCGCCAGCGGCCCGGGACAGGGAGAAGAGACCCAGTACTTC	CASGPGQGEETQYF